The 11 T cell receptor beta chains presented below share a single source sample, sequenced in a study of shared clonotypes between healthy human individuals. TCRdb's copy holds only in-frame clones and misses some; the assay was immunoSEQ multiplex PCR. The sample includes hundreds of thousands of clones, under 95% seen only once; the top ten take 24%. Naivety among CD8 cells was defined by CD45RO negativity and positive CCR7 selection, thereby excluding terminally differentiated effector memory CD45RA+ cells. Sequencing was done on a sample of naive CD8+ T cells sorted from blood. The receptors derive from a man in his thirties or forties in good health.

Remarks on this clone: This may arise from a read error, as a much more abundant clone is one base away. The chain uses TRBV13 and TRBJ2-7; 7 bases are a match to TRBD1. V gave up 4 bases and J gave up 3 bases; unmatched junction bases: 3. Germline V CDR1 and CDR2: PRHDT, FYEKMQ (reference sequence). The CDR3 is 13 residues long. CDR3 DNA: TGTGCCAGCAGCTCGGGACAGCTCTACGAGCAGTACTTC. Its protein product is CASSSGQLYEQYF.

The chain combines TRBV7-9 with TRBJ2-3; 7 bases line up with TRBD1. Germline CDR1 is SEHNR and CDR2 is FQNEAQ (reference sequence). The CDR3 is 15 residues long. V lost 5 bases and J lost 1; bases outside the gene matches: 6. The CDR3 here is CASSPWDRGTDTQYF. The CDR3 DNA reads as TGTGCCAGCAGCCCTTGGGACAGAGGCACAGATACGCAGTATTTT.

The rearrangement joins TRBV4-1 to TRBJ2-7; possible D gene TRBD1, 8 bases. CDR3 size: 15 residues. Trimming pared 1 base from V and 5 bases from J, leaving 15 bases between. The germline V gene has CDR1 MGHRA and CDR2 YSYEKL. The CDR3, as DNA: TGCGCCAGCAGCCAAGGAAACAGGGGGGGGGACGAGCAGTACTTC. Residues: CASSQGNRGGDEQYF.

The V gene is TRBV4-1, the J gene TRBJ2-7; D call uncertain. The CDR3 runs to 19 residues. The germline V gene encodes CDR1 MGHRA and CDR2 YSYEKL. With 0 bases removed from V and 4 bases from J, the gap between germline ends came to 25 bases. DNA of the CDR3: TGCGCCAGCAGCCAAGATTGGCGAGCCGGGCCCCCGGTGGAATACGAGCAGTACTTC. It specifies CASSQDWRAGPPVEYEQYF.

This chain links TRBV5-4 with TRBJ2-1; 8 bases map to TRBD2. V shed 7 bases and J 5 bases; nucleotides not matched to a gene: 11. Looked up from germline, CDR1 is SGHNT and CDR2 is YYREEE (reference sequence). This CDR3 has 15 amino acids. The DNA of the CDR3 is TGTGCCAGCTCACAGTTCCCAGCGGGGGACAATGAGCAGTTCTTC. This codes for CASSQFPAGDNEQFF.

The V call is TRBV29-1, the J call TRBJ2-2; TRBD1 might be the D (5 bases). Per the germline V gene, CDR1 is SQVTM and CDR2 is ANQGSEA. The CDR3 runs to 15 residues. V lost 0 bases and J lost 7, with 15 bases in between. The CDR3 DNA is TGCAGCGTTGAAGACTCTCCAGGGAATAGCGGGGAGCTGTTTTTT. Translated, it gives CSVEDSPGNSGELFF.

This clone was seen only a few times. V is TRBV9 and J is TRBJ2-1; 7 bases are a match to TRBD1. J lost 2 bases, V lost 3 bases, and 11 bases had no gene match. Per the germline V gene, CDR1 is SGDLS and CDR2 is YYNGEE. The CDR3 length is 17 residues. CDR3 in DNA: TGTGCCAGCAGCGCCACAGGGGCAGGGACCACCTACAATGAGCAGTTCTTC. Encoded protein: CASSATGAGTTYNEQFF.

V and J are TRBV30 and TRBJ1-1, with 7 bases fitting TRBD1. Germline V CDR1 and CDR2: GTSNPN, SVGIG (reference sequence). The trim removed 4 bases at V and 6 bases at J, leaving 5 bases unmatched. The CDR3 is made up of 12 amino acids. In DNA form, the CDR3 reads TGTGCCTGGACTACAGGGGTTGCTGAAGCTTTCTTT. It is translated as CAWTTGVAEAFF.

The J gene is TRBJ2-1, the V gene TRBV10-1; tentative D call: TRBD2 (7 bases). The V gene's germline CDR1 is WNHNN and CDR2 SYGVQD (reference sequence). There are 15 residues in the CDR3. Trimming stripped 3 bases from V and 2 bases from J, with 11 bases between. The CDR3 region is CASSEGGGPYNEQFF. CDR3 nucleotide sequence: TGCGCCAGCAGTGAAGGGGGGGGGCCCTACAATGAGCAGTTCTTC.

J is TRBJ1-4 and V is TRBV19, with D perhaps matching TRBD1 (6 bases). The V end lost 7 bases, the J end lost 3 bases, and 9 bases lay between the germline ends. Looked up from germline, CDR1 is LNHDA and CDR2 is SQIVND (reference sequence). The CDR3 contains 13 residues. DNA for the CDR3: TGTGCCAGTATGGGGGGCTCTAATGAAAAACTGTTTTTT. It specifies CASMGGSNEKLFF. The full variable domain, with the rest looked up from reference TRBV19 and TRBJ1-4, is DGGITQSPKYLFRKEGQNVTLSCEQNLNHDAMYWYRQDPGQGLRLIYYSQIVNDFQKGDIAEGYSVSREKKESFPLTVTSAQKNPTAFYLCASMGGSNEKLFFGSGTQLSVL.

V gene TRBV7-9 combines with J gene TRBJ1-1; D is ambiguous. The V gene's germline CDR1 is SEHNR and CDR2 FQNEAQ (reference sequence). V dropped 5 bases and J dropped 1 base, with 14 bases sitting between them. There are 15 residues in the CDR3. The CDR3 spells CASSPHPFSNTEAFF. CDR3 DNA sequence: TGTGCCAGCAGCCCCCATCCCTTTTCGAACACTGAAGCTTTCTTT.